This TCR beta chain appears in the sequencing data of a study of cytomegalovirus exposure and HLA in healthy donors. Looking at the study overall: Drawn from HLA-typed donors, about 85 million unique TCRs were held in an early data release. Genetic ancestry analysis placed about 76% of the 398 donors that were genotyped in the Caucasian-associated cluster.

This clone was seen once. No antigen is known for it. The V end was cut by 0 bases, the J end by 6 bases, with 18 bases between. Germline V gives CDR1 MGHRA, CDR2 YSYEKL. The CDR3 loop spans 16 amino acids. Study-wide findings and caveats: TCR beta V- and J-gene trimming was later associated with a missense DCLRE1C variant.

The primer mix had 60 Vbeta and 13 Jbeta primers. TCRdb keeps only in-frame clones here, not all; method: immunoSEQ multiplex PCR. The sample gives approximately 250,000 clones, around 80% of which show up once; about 0.45% is in the top ten. The specimen was PBMCs. The V call is TRBV4-1, the J call TRBJ2-7, with unresolved D. The TCR originated in a boy between 10 and 17 years old in good health and CMV-seronegative. DNA of the CDR3: TGCGCCAGCAGCCAAGAACTGGTCCTTTCAAGCCTCGAGCAGTACTTC. This codes for CASSQELVLSSLEQYF.